This T cell receptor beta chain emerged from a study of naive and memory T cell subsets. Alpha and beta constant region primers primed reverse transcription for blood and skin samples. TCRdb processed the 5' RACE reads anew with MiXCR; each CDR3 protein has one entry. This table has about 22,000 distinct CDR3 sequences, less than 5% appearing once. Unmatched junction bases numbered 24, after V lost 0 bases and J lost 1 base. The CDR3 covers 23 residues. CDR1 and CDR2 (germline): LGHNT, FRNRAP. RNA was extracted from approximately 2.6 ml of whole blood of healthy adults. TCR cDNA received a 3' ligated oligonucleotide that carried a UMI. In its sample, this clonotype was seen many times.

This clonotype originated in a male donor in good health. The rearrangement uses TRBV12-5 and TRBJ2-1; TRBD1 aligns across 7 bases. CDR3 residues: CASGLVQGESMVRSMDSYNEQFF. DNA for the CDR3: TGTGCTAGTGGTTTGGTTCAGGGGGAATCAATGGTGCGATCAATGGATTCCTACAATGAGCAGTTCTTC.